These 27 T cell receptor beta chains were all obtained from the same sample, sequenced in a study of cytomegalovirus exposure and HLA in healthy donors. It was with 60 Vbeta and 13 Jbeta primers that the PCR ran. Method: immunoSEQ multiplex PCR; TCRdb's copy keeps in-frame clones and lacks some. The sample holds 150,000 to 200,000 clones, approximately 82% seen once. The specimen was PBMCs. These receptors were obtained from a woman younger than 30 in good health and CMV-seropositive.

This chain joins TRBV7-3 and TRBJ2-3; 7 positions match TRBD2. The CDR3 is 15 residues long. J gave up 6 bases and V 5 bases, and 11 bases lay outside the gene matches. Germline-derived CDR1 and CDR2 are SGHTA and FQGTGA. The CDR3 is CASSVMAGVGDTQYF. CDR3 in DNA: TGTGCCAGCAGCGTCATGGCGGGGGTGGGGGATACGCAGTATTTT.

The chain joins TRBV5-1 to TRBJ2-7; tentative D call: TRBD1 (5 bases). The CDR3 spans 14 residues. Germline lookup yields CDR1 SGHRS and CDR2 YFSETQ. The V and J ends lost 2 bases and 0 bases respectively, with 9 bases between them. This CDR3 reads CASSFTGTSYEQYF. The CDR3 coding sequence is TGCGCCAGCAGCTTCACAGGTACCTCCTACGAGCAGTACTTC.

The chain couples TRBV4-3 to TRBJ2-1, with 7 bases lining up with TRBD2. The germline CDR1 and CDR2 sequences are LGHNA and YSLEER. This CDR3 contains 15 residues. The V and J ends lost 0 bases and 5 bases, in that order; junction bases with no gene match: 4. Here the CDR3 DNA reads TGCGCCAGCAGCCAAGATTGGGGGGGGGACAATGAGCAGTTCTTC. This codes for CASSQDWGGDNEQFF.

The chain joins TRBV5-6 to TRBJ1-1; D ambiguous. CDR1 is SGHDT, CDR2 YYEEEE, per germline. This CDR3 has 15 residues. V was pared by 0 bases and J by 1 base, with 10 bases between. The CDR3 region is CASSLVPPGNTEAFF. The CDR3 coding sequence is TGTGCCAGCAGCTTGGTCCCCCCCGGGAACACTGAAGCTTTCTTT.

This chain connects TRBV5-1 to TRBJ2-5, with 7 nucleotides matching TRBD1. The CDR3 loop spans 16 amino acids. Germline V gives CDR1 SGHRS, CDR2 YFSETQ. V lost 4 bases to trimming and J lost 5 bases; unmatched junction nucleotides: 14. CDR3 coding DNA: TGCGCCAGCAGCGGTCAAGGGGGCGGGTTGAGGGAGACCCAGTACTTC. Translating gives CASSGQGGGLRETQYF.

This sequence joins TRBV4-2 and TRBJ2-3; 8 bases match TRBD2. V dropped 4 bases and J dropped 1; count of bases not matched to a gene: 7. CDR1 is LGHNA and CDR2 is YNFKEQ in the germline V gene. There are 16 residues in the CDR3. CDR3 in DNA: TGTGCCAGCAGCCTCACTAGCGGAGGGGGCACAGATACGCAGTATTTT. Amino acid sequence: CASSLTSGGGTDTQYF.

The chain is built from TRBV5-1 and TRBJ2-2; D is possibly TRBD1 (5 bases). The CDR3 contains 15 residues. Looked up from germline, CDR1 is SGHRS and CDR2 is YFSETQ. V was cut by 0 bases and J by 6 bases, with 12 bases left in between. The DNA for the CDR3 is TGCGCCAGCAGCTTGGGGGCAGGGTATTCCGGGGAGCTGTTTTTT. Translating it yields CASSLGAGYSGELFF.

Only one count was recorded for this clone. The chain uses TRBV28 and TRBJ2-7, with D maybe TRBD1 (6 bases). CDR1 MDHEN and CDR2 SYDVKM come from the germline V gene. V was shortened by 4 bases and J by 3 bases, with 16 bases between the two germline ends. This CDR3 contains 15 residues. The chain's CDR3 is CASSSRTESFYEQYF. The CDR3 DNA follows: TGTGCCAGCAGTTCTCGGACAGAGTCGTTCTACGAGCAGTACTTC.

This clone was counted between two and nine times. CDR3 sequence: CASSPELAGRRYEQFF. The CDR3 DNA sequence: TGTGCCAGCTCGCCTGAACTAGCGGGGAGACGTTATGAGCAGTTCTTC. The chain couples TRBV18 to TRBJ2-1; TRBD2 matches 10 bases. The CDR3 length is 16 residues. Trimming cost V 6 bases and J 8 bases; bases outside gene matches: 13. CDR1 and CDR2 from the germline V gene are KGHSH and LQKENI.

The chain links TRBV19 to TRBJ1-5; tentative D call: TRBD1 (5 bases). Trimming removed 6 bases at V and 0 bases at J, with 9 bases between. The length of the CDR3 is 14 residues. In germline, CDR1 is LNHDA, CDR2 SQIVND (reference sequence). The CDR3 DNA sequence: TGTGCCAGTAGGCAGGGTAATAGCAATCAGCCCCAGCATTTT. Translation gives CASRQGNSNQPQHF.

The chain joins TRBV9 to TRBJ2-3; 9 positions agree with TRBD1. Germline CDR1 and CDR2: SGDLS and YYNGEE. CDR3 size: 17 residues. Trimming at V came to 4 bases and at J to 4 bases, leaving 13 bases not matched to a gene. CDR3 nucleotide sequence: TGTGCCAGCAGCCCACACTGGTCCGGGACAGGGTCAGATACGCAGTATTTT. Translation: CASSPHWSGTGSDTQYF.

This chain links TRBV5-1 with TRBJ1-4; 7 bases align to TRBD1. The CDR3 covers 14 residues. V was clipped by 4 bases and J by 3 bases; unmatched bases: 3. The V gene's germline CDR1 is SGHRS and CDR2 YFSETQ. CDR3 sequence reads: CASSTGAPNEKLFF. The CDR3 region has the DNA TGCGCCAGCAGCACAGGGGCCCCTAATGAAAAACTGTTTTTT.

This chain joins TRBV7-2 and TRBJ2-6; 9 bases are shared with TRBD1. The length of the CDR3 is 17 residues. Trimming took 4 bases from V and 3 from J; bases not matched to a gene: 7. Germline V gene lookup returns CDR1 SGHTA and CDR2 FQGNSA. CDR3 in amino acids: CASSWGQGIGGANVLTF. CDR3 bases: TGTGCCAGCAGCTGGGGACAGGGAATAGGTGGGGCCAACGTCCTGACTTTC.

CDR3 residues: CASSTGALDTEAFF. The CDR3, as DNA: TGTGCCAGCAGCACAGGGGCTTTGGACACTGAAGCTTTCTTT. This sequence joins TRBV7-9 and TRBJ1-1; 7 bases line up with TRBD1. Germline V lookup: CDR1 SEHNR, CDR2 FQNEAQ (reference sequence). CDR3 length equals 14 residues. V shed 5 bases, J shed 3 bases, and the junction held 6 bases outside the gene matches. The full variable domain, rest sourced from reference TRBV7-9 and TRBJ1-1, is DTGVSQNPRHKITKRGQNVTFRCDPISEHNRLYWYRQTLGQGPEFLTYFQNEAQLEKSRLLSDRFSAERPKGSFSTLEIQRTEQGDSAMYLCASSTGALDTEAFFGQGTRLTVV.

This chain joins TRBV5-4 and TRBJ2-1; 7 nucleotides align to TRBD2. With V trimmed by 6 bases and J by 5 bases, 14 bases remained unmatched. This CDR3 contains 16 residues. CDR1 SGHNT and CDR2 YYREEE come from the germline V gene (reference sequence). CDR3 coding DNA: TGTGCCAGCACCCAAGGGCCGGGAGGAGGTCACAATGAGCAGTTCTTC. This encodes CASTQGPGGGHNEQFF. The full variable domain, rest sourced from reference TRBV5-4 and TRBJ2-1, is ETGVTQSPTHLIKTRGQQVTLRCSSQSGHNTVSWYQQALGQGPQFIFQYYREEENGRGNFPPRFSGLQFPNYSSELNVNALELDDSALYLCASTQGPGGGHNEQFFGPGTRLTVL.

The chain couples TRBV5-1 to TRBJ2-1; 7 bases are a match to TRBD1. The CDR3 is made up of 14 amino acids. After removal of 4 bases from V and 10 bases from J, the junction contained 11 bases not matched to a gene. Germline V gives CDR1 SGHRS, CDR2 YFSETQ. DNA for the CDR3: TGCGCCAGCAGCGCCTCCCGACAGGGTGGCGAGCAGTTCTTC. It yields the protein CASSASRQGGEQFF.

In this sample, this clone turned up once. The chain joins TRBV2 to TRBJ1-1; D ambiguous. The CDR3 is 12 residues long. Between the trimmed V and J ends, which lost 5 bases and 8 bases, there was a span of 12 bases. In germline, CDR1 is SNHLY, CDR2 FYNNEI. The CDR3, as DNA: TGTGCCAGCAGTACGCTAGGCAGAGAAGCTTTCTTT. This codes for CASSTLGREAFF.

This clone was detected only once. V gene TRBV6-6 combines with J gene TRBJ2-5; 8 bases fit TRBD2. CDR3 length equals 15 residues. Germline values: CDR1 MNHNY, CDR2 SVGAGI (reference sequence). V dropped 3 bases and J dropped 4; count of bases not matched to a gene: 7. CDR3 in amino acids: CASSYPGLGGETQYF. CDR3 in DNA: TGTGCCAGCAGTTATCCGGGACTAGGTGGAGAGACCCAGTACTTC.

This clone was observed a few times. The chain carries TRBV6-5 and TRBJ1-3, with D maybe TRBD1 (6 bases). This CDR3 spans 15 amino acids. Germline CDR1 MNHEY, CDR2 SVGAGI. V was shortened by 4 bases and J by 4 bases, with 14 bases between the two germline ends. The chain's CDR3 is CASSFAGAVGNTIYF. CDR3 coding DNA: TGTGCCAGCAGTTTTGCAGGGGCCGTGGGAAACACCATATATTTT.

The chain couples TRBV4-3 to TRBJ2-4; D perhaps matches TRBD1 (5 bases). The germline V gene has CDR1 LGHNA and CDR2 YSLEER. Trimming shortened V by 2 bases and J by 6 bases, and 5 bases separated the two germline ends. The CDR3 runs to 12 residues. CDR3 amino acids: CASSQTGNIQYF. The CDR3 DNA reads TGCGCCAGCAGCCAAACAGGAAACATTCAGTACTTC.

The chain recombines TRBV7-9 with TRBJ2-7, with 9 bases identical to TRBD2. This CDR3 contains 15 residues. Germline-derived CDR1 and CDR2 are SEHNR and FQNEAQ (reference sequence). V shed 2 bases, J shed 2 bases, and the junction held 4 bases outside the gene matches. The CDR3 DNA follows: TGTGCCAGCAGCTTACCTATAGCGGGGGCCTACGAGCAGTACTTC. Translation gives CASSLPIAGAYEQYF.

V is TRBV4-1 and J is TRBJ2-1, with D maybe TRBD2 (5 bases). The CDR3 runs 14 residues. Germline V gene sequence: CDR1 MGHRA, CDR2 YSYEKL. The V gene lost 4 bases and the J gene lost 8 bases, with 15 bases spanning the gap. CDR3 region: CASSLLGGGDEQFF. In DNA, the CDR3 is TGCGCCAGCAGCCTCCTCGGAGGTGGGGATGAGCAGTTCTTC.

The V call is TRBV2, the J call TRBJ2-5; 8 nucleotides line up with TRBD1. The trim removed 6 bases at V and 4 bases at J, leaving 10 bases unmatched. This CDR3 has 15 residues. Looked up from germline, CDR1 is SNHLY and CDR2 is FYNNEI. In nucleotides, the CDR3 is TGTGCCAGCAGCCCGGCCCGGACAGGGAGAGAGACCCAGTACTTC. Translation: CASSPARTGRETQYF. Full variable domain (rest looked up from reference TRBV2 and TRBJ2-5): EPEVTQTPSHQVTQMGQEVILRCVPISNHLYFYWYRQILGQKVEFLVSFYNNEISEKSEIFDDQFSVERPDGSNFTLKIRSTKLEDSAMYFCASSPARTGRETQYFGPGTRLLVL.

This chain joins TRBV2 and TRBJ2-3; TRBD2 agrees at 8 bases. The germline gives CDR1 SNHLY, CDR2 FYNNEI. V shed 6 bases, J shed 0 bases, and the junction held 5 bases outside the gene matches. The CDR3 totals 15 residues. CDR3 protein: CASSRGLASTDTQYF. The CDR3 DNA reads as TGTGCCAGCAGCCGCGGACTAGCTAGCACAGATACGCAGTATTTT.

This clone has a handful of counts. The V and J genes are TRBV9 and TRBJ2-7; 8 bases are shared with TRBD1. The V and J ends lost 4 bases and 2 bases, in that order; junction bases with no gene match: 8. CDR3 length: 15 residues. Germline values: CDR1 SGDLS, CDR2 YYNGEE. CDR3 bases: TGTGCCAGCAGCCCACATCCGACAGGGGCCTACGAGCAGTACTTC. Its translation is CASSPHPTGAYEQYF.

This chain links TRBV2 with TRBJ1-5; D might be TRBD1 (6 bases). Germline CDR1 SNHLY, CDR2 FYNNEI. The CDR3 length is 12 residues. V was clipped by 7 bases and J by 5 bases, with 9 bases between them. The CDR3 coding sequence is TGTGCCAGCAACGAGGGGGATCAGCCCCAGCATTTT. It encodes CASNEGDQPQHF.

This clone has a single count. J is TRBJ2-5 and V is TRBV5-4, with D tentatively TRBD1 (6 bases). The CDR3 spans 15 residues. V gave up 2 bases and J gave up 4 bases, with 15 bases separating them. The germline CDR1 and CDR2 sequences are SGHNT and YYREEE (reference sequence). The CDR3 nucleotides read TGTGCCAGCAGCTTAGACTTGACAGGAAGAGAGACCCAGTACTTC. As protein: CASSLDLTGRETQYF.